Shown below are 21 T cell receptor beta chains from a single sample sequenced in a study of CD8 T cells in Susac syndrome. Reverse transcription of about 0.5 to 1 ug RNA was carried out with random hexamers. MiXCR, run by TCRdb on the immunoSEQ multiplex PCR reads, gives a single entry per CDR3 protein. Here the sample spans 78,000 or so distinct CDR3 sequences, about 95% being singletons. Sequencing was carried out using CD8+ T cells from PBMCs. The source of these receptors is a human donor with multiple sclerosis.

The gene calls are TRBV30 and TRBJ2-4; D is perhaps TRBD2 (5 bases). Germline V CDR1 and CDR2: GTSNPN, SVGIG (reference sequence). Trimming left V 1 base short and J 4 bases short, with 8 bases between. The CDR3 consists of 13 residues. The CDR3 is CAWSDTGKNIQYF. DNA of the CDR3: TGTGCCTGGAGTGACACGGGAAAAAACATTCAGTACTTC.

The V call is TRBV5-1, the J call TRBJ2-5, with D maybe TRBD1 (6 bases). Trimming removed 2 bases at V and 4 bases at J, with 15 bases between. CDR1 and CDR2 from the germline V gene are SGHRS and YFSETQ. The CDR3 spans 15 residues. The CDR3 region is CASSFTPGEGETQYF. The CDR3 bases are TGCGCCAGCAGCTTCACGCCAGGGGAAGGAGAGACCCAGTACTTC.

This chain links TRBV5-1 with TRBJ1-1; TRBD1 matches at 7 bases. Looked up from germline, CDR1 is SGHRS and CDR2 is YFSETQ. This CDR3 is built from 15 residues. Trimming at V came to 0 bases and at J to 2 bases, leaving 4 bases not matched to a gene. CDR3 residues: CASSLARQGNTEAFF. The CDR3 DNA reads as TGCGCCAGCAGCTTGGCCAGACAGGGAAACACTGAAGCTTTCTTT.

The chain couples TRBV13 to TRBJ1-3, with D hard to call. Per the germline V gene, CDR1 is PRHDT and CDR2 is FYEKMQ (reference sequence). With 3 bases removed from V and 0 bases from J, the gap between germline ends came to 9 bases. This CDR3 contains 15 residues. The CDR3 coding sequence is TGTGCCAGCAGCTTCGGCCGATTCTCTGGAAACACCATATATTTT. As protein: CASSFGRFSGNTIYF.

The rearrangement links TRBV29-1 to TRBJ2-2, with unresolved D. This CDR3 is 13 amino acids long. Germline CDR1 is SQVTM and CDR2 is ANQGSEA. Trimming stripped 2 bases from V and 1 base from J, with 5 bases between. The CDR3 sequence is CSVEKRNTGELFF. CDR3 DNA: TGCAGCGTTGAAAAACGGAACACCGGGGAGCTGTTTTTT.

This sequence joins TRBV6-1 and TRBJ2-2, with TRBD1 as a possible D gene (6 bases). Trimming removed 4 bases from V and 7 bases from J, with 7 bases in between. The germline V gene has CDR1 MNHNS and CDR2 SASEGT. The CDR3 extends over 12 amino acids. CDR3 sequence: CASSGGLGELFF. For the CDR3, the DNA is TGTGCCAGCAGTGGGGGGCTCGGGGAGCTGTTTTTT.

CDR3 DNA: TGTGCCAGCAGTTACTCGACGAGAACTGAAGCTTTCTTT. Translating gives CASSYSTRTEAFF. The rearrangement uses TRBV6-5 and TRBJ1-1; the D is unclear. The V and J ends lost 0 bases and 5 bases respectively, with 7 bases between them. The CDR3 totals 13 residues. In germline, CDR1 is MNHEY, CDR2 SVGAGI.

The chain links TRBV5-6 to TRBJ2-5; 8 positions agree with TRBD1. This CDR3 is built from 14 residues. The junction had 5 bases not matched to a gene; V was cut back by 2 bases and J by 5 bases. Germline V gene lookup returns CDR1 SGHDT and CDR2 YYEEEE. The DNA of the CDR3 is TGTGCCAGCAGCTTCGGGACAGGTCGGGAGACCCAGTACTTC. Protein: CASSFGTGRETQYF.

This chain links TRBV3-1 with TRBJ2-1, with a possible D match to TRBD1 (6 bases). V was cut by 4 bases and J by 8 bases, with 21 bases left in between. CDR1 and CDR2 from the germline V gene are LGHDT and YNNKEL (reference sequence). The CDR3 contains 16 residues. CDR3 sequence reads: CASSPTRAGTRDEQFF. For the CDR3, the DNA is TGTGCCAGCAGCCCAACTAGAGCCGGGACAAGGGATGAGCAGTTCTTC.

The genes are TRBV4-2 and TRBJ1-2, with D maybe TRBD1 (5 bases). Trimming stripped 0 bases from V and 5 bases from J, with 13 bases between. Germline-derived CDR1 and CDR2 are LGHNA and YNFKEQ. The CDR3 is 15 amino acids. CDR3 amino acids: CASSQELGDRYGYTF. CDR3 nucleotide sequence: TGTGCCAGCAGCCAAGAGTTAGGGGATCGGTATGGCTACACCTTC.

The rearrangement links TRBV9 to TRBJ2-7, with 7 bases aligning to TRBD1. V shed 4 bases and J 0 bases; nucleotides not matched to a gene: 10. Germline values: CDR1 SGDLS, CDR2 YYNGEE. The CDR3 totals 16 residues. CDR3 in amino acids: CASSPMGQFSSYEQYF. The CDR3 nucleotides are TGTGCCAGCAGCCCAATGGGACAGTTTAGCTCCTACGAGCAGTACTTC.

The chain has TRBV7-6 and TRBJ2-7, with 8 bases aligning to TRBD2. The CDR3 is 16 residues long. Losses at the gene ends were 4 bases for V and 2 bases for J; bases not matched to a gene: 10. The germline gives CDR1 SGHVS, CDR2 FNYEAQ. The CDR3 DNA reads TGTGCCAGCAGCTCGGGGGGCGGGGGGCTCCCCTACGAGCAGTACTTC. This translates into CASSSGGGGLPYEQYF.

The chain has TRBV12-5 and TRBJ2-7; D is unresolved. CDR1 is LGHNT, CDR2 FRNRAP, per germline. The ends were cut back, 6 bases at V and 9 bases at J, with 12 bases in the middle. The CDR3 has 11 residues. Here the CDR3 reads CASGTFPGQYF. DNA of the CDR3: TGTGCTAGTGGAACCTTTCCCGGGCAGTACTTC.

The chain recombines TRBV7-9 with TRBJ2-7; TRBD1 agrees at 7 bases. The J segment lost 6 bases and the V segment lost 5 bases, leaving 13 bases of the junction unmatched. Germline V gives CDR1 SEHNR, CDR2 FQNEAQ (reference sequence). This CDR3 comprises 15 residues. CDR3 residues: CASSPSDRPSGEQYF. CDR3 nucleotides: TGTGCCAGCAGCCCTTCGGACAGGCCGTCGGGCGAGCAGTACTTC.

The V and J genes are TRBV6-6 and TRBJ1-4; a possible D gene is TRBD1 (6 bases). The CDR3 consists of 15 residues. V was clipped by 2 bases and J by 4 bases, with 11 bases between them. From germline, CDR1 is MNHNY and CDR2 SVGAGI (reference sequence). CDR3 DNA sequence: TGTGCCAGCAGTTACGACAGGCCCTATAATGAAAAACTGTTTTTT. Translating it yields CASSYDRPYNEKLFF.

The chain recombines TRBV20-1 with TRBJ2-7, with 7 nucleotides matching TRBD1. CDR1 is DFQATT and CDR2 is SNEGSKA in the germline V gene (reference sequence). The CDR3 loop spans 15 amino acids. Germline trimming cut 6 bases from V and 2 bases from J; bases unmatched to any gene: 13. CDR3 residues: CSARPRQGEPYEQYF. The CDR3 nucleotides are TGCAGTGCCAGACCCCGACAGGGCGAGCCCTACGAGCAGTACTTC.

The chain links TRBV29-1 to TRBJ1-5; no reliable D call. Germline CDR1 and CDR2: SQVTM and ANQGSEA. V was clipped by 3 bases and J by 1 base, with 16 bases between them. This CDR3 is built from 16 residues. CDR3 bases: TGCAGCGTTGAGAGAGGGTCCGCCCGGAGCAATCAGCCCCAGCATTTT. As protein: CSVERGSARSNQPQHF.

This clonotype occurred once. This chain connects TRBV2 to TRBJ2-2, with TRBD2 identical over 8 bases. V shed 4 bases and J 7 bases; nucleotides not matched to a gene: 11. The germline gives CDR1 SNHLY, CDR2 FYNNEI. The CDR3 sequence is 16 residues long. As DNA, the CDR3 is TGTGCCAGCAGTGCGAAAAGCGGGAGTAAGGGCGGGGAGCTGTTTTTT. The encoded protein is CASSAKSGSKGGELFF.

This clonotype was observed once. The CDR3 region has the DNA TGTGCCAGTAGCCTCCGGGACGACCCCAACGAGCAGTACTTC. Its protein is CASSLRDDPNEQYF. The V gene is TRBV19, the J gene TRBJ2-7; D tentatively reads TRBD1 or TRBD2 (5 bases each). Deletions cut 6 bases from V and 5 bases from J, with 17 bases between. The CDR3 contains 14 residues. Germline loops: CDR1 LNHDA, CDR2 SQIVND (reference sequence).

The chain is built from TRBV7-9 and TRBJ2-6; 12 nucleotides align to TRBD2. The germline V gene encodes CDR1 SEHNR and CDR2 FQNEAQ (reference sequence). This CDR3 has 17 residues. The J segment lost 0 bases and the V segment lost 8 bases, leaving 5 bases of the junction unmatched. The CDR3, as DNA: TGTGCCAGCGGTTTGACTAGCGGGGGCTCTGGGGCCAACGTCCTGACTTTC. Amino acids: CASGLTSGGSGANVLTF.

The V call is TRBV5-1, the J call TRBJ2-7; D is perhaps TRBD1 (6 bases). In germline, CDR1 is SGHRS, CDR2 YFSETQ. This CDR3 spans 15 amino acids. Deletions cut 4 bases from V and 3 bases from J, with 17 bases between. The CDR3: CASSPSRTALYEQYF. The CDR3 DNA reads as TGCGCCAGCAGCCCCAGTCGGACAGCGCTCTACGAGCAGTACTTC.